The rows below give T cell receptor beta chains drawn from one sample of a study of blood T cell repertoires in COVID-19. Sequenced by immunoSEQ multiplex PCR; TCRdb stores in-frame clones only, minus some. The repertoire holds 95,000 to 150,000 clones, with 85% to 90% as singletons. Sequenced sample: peripheral blood. These receptors were taken from a man older than 75 with acute or convalescent COVID-19. The CDR3 runs from the conserved cysteine through the conserved F or W. A D gene is named only where the DNA matches it firmly. Clone sizes are given selectively: once, few, many, or a class where the clone is expanded.

j_gene	abundance	v_gene	d_gene	CDR3nt	CDR3aa
TRBJ1-2	NA	TRBV7-2	NA	TGTGCCAGCAGCTCACGTACTAATGGCTACACCTTC	CASSSRTNGYTF
TRBJ2-7	once	TRBV30	TRBD1	TGTGCCTGGAGTGGGGGGACAGGGGAGTACGAGCAGTACTTC	CAWSGGTGEYEQYF
TRBJ2-2	NA	TRBV25-1	NA	TGTGCCAGCAGTGGATACAGTTCCACCGGGGAGCTGTTTTTT	CASSGYSSTGELFF
TRBJ2-1	NA	TRBV4-3	NA	TGCGCCAGCAGCCAAGAGCCGGTGGAGGGTGAGCAGTTCTTC	CASSQEPVEGEQFF
TRBJ2-7	NA	TRBV4-1	TRBD1	TGCGCCAGCAGCCGGACAGGTACCGCCGAGCAGTACTTC	CASSRTGTAEQYF
TRBJ1-1	NA	TRBV28	NA	TGTGCCAGCAGTTTAGCGGGGGACACGAACACTGAAGCTTTCTTT	CASSLAGDTNTEAFF
TRBJ2-1	NA	TRBV27	TRBD2	TGTGCCAGCAGTTTGGCTAGCGGGGTCTACAATGAGCAGTTCTTC	CASSLASGVYNEQFF
TRBJ2-3	few	TRBV4-1	NA	TGCGCCAGCAGCCAAGGGAGGGCGGGCAGAAGCACAGATACGCAGTATTTT	CASSQGRAGRSTDTQYF
TRBJ1-5	few	TRBV19	NA	TGTGCCAGTAACGAGGTGGGGCCGGAGCCCCAGCATTTT	CASNEVGPEPQHF
TRBJ2-7	NA	TRBV7-9	NA	TGTGCCAGCAGTCAAATGCGGTCCCACGAGCAGTACTTC	CASSQMRSHEQYF
TRBJ1-3	NA	TRBV18	TRBD1	TGTGCCAGCTCACCGAACGACAGGGGAAGTGGAAACACCATATATTTT	CASSPNDRGSGNTIYF
TRBJ1-1	NA	TRBV18	TRBD1	TGTGCCAGCTCACCGCGGACAGGGCGTACTGAAGCTTTCTTT	CASSPRTGRTEAFF
TRBJ1-5	NA	TRBV3-1/TRBV3-2	NA	TGTGCCAGCAGCCAATCAGGGCTCAACCAGCCCCAGCATTTT	CASSQSGLNQPQHF
TRBJ1-5	NA	TRBV19	NA	TGTGCCAGTAGTGCGAGGGTCGATAGCAATCAGCCCCAGCATTTT	CASSARVDSNQPQHF
TRBJ1-4	NA	TRBV19	NA	TGTGCCAGCGCATCGACAGAAACTAATGAAAAACTGTTTTTT	CASASTETNEKLFF
TRBJ1-1	NA	TRBV2	NA	TGTGCCAGCAGCCCCGACAACCGAGCTGAAGCTTTCTTT	CASSPDNRAEAFF
TRBJ1-2	NA	TRBV9	TRBD1	TGTGCCAGCAGCGCCCTCACAGGGGGCGCAGTATACACCTTC	CASSALTGGAVYTF
TRBJ1-2	NA	TRBV5-4	NA	TGTGCCAGCAGCTTGGTGGGAGACCCGGGGTATGGCTACACCTTC	CASSLVGDPGYGYTF
TRBJ1-2	NA	TRBV29-1	TRBD1	TGCAGCGTCGCGACAGGGATTAGCTATGGCTACACCTTC	CSVATGISYGYTF
TRBJ1-1	NA	TRBV6-6	NA	TGTGCCAGCAGTTCACAGGGCCCGAACACTGAAGCTTTCTTT	CASSSQGPNTEAFF
TRBJ1-5	NA	TRBV10-1	NA	TGCGCCAGCAGTCAGGGGAAAGATCAGCCCCAGCATTTT	CASSQGKDQPQHF
TRBJ1-4	NA	TRBV9	NA	TGTGCCAGCAGCGTAGCGGGATGGGGGGAACTGTTTTTT	CASSVAGWGELFF
TRBJ2-7	NA	TRBV7-6	TRBD2	TGTGCCAGCAGCCCCGGGAGCGGGGGGCACTACGAGCAGTACTTC	CASSPGSGGHYEQYF
TRBJ2-7	few	TRBV6-5	NA	TGTGCCAGCAGCTTCTCAGGGCACTACGAGCAGTACTTC	CASSFSGHYEQYF
TRBJ1-1	NA	TRBV11-2	NA	TGTGCCAGCAGCTTAGTTCGAGCTTTCTTT	CASSLVRAFF
TRBJ1-1	NA	TRBV7-3	TRBD1	TGTGCCAGCAGCTTGGCTGGGGACAGGGACAAAGCTTTCTTT	CASSLAGDRDKAFF
TRBJ1-3	NA	TRBV5-6	NA	TGTGCCAGCAGCCCCGACAGGGGAAACACCATATATTTT	CASSPDRGNTIYF
TRBJ1-5	NA	TRBV3-1/TRBV3-2	NA	TGTGCCAGCAGCCAACTAGATCAGCCCCAGCATTTT	CASSQLDQPQHF
TRBJ2-2	NA	TRBV18	NA	TGTGCCAACGCAAGGGACACTAACACCGGGGAGCTGTTTTTT	CANARDTNTGELFF
TRBJ1-3	few	TRBV9	NA	TGTGCCAGCAGCCACGCGGGGGCCTCTGGAAACACCATATATTTT	CASSHAGASGNTIYF
TRBJ1-5	NA	TRBV27	NA	TGTGCCAGCAGTTTATCCCAGGGAAACAATCAGCCCCAGCATTTT	CASSLSQGNNQPQHF
TRBJ2-2	NA	TRBV6-6	NA	TGTGCCAGCAGTTACTCGGGACAGAACACCGGGGAGCTGTTTTTT	CASSYSGQNTGELFF
TRBJ1-2	once	TRBV10-3	NA	TGTGCCATCAGTGACCAGCAGGGTGATGTTGGCTACACCTTC	CAISDQQGDVGYTF
TRBJ1-2	NA	TRBV5-5	NA	TGTGCCAGCAGCTCCGTAGATCAGGGCGGCTATAACTATGGCTACACCTTC	CASSSVDQGGYNYGYTF
TRBJ1-6	NA	TRBV30	TRBD1	TGTGCCTGGCGCCCTGGGGACAGGGTAAAAAATTCACCCCTCCACTTT	CAWRPGDRVKNSPLHF
TRBJ1-5	NA	TRBV5-8	NA	TGTGCCAGCAGCTTGGGCCGGGGAGGTCATCAGCCCCAGCATTTT	CASSLGRGGHQPQHF
TRBJ1-2	NA	TRBV6-5	NA	TGTGCCAGCGCACAGGGCTATGGCTACACCTTC	CASAQGYGYTF
TRBJ2-1	NA	TRBV5-1	TRBD2	TGCGCCAGCAGCCACGGAGGGACTAGCGGGGGGAATGAGCAGTTCTTC	CASSHGGTSGGNEQFF
TRBJ2-1	once	TRBV29-1	TRBD1	TGCAGCGCGTTAAAGGGACAGCCATACAATGAGCAGTTCTTC	CSALKGQPYNEQFF
TRBJ2-1	NA	TRBV11-2	NA	TGTGCCAGCAGCTTATTCGGGAATGAGCAGTTCTTC	CASSLFGNEQFF
TRBJ2-7	NA	TRBV14	NA	TGTGCCAGCAGCCACAGTCAGGAGCAGTACTTC	CASSHSQEQYF
TRBJ2-1	NA	TRBV3-1/TRBV3-2	NA	TGTGCCAGCAGCCAAGGGGTGACTAGAAAGGACGAGCAGTTCTTC	CASSQGVTRKDEQFF
TRBJ2-3	NA	TRBV6-2/TRBV6-3	NA	TGTGCCAGCACCCCCTGGGCCGAGACCTGGCTGGGTACGCAGTATTTT	CASTPWAETWLGTQYF
TRBJ1-2	NA	TRBV7-2	TRBD1	TGTGCCAGCAAATGGGGGACAGGGAGAGGAGAGTTGCTTGGCTACACCTTC	CASKWGTGRGELLGYTF
TRBJ1-5	NA	TRBV7-2	TRBD1	TGTGCCAGCAGCGGAAGGACAGGGGTAAATCAGCCCCAGCATTTT	CASSGRTGVNQPQHF
TRBJ1-1	once	TRBV5-4	NA	TGTGCCAGCAGCCAGGCAGGGCCCAACACTGAAGCTTTCTTT	CASSQAGPNTEAFF
TRBJ1-1	NA	TRBV28	TRBD1	TGTGCCAGCAGGTTTCCGGGACAGGGTGGTTTTGAAGCTTTCTTT	CASRFPGQGGFEAFF
TRBJ2-5	NA	TRBV5-8	TRBD1	TGTGCCAGCAGCTCCGGGACAGGGGGGACCTTCCAAGAGACCCAGTACTTC	CASSSGTGGTFQETQYF
TRBJ1-6	NA	TRBV30	TRBD1	TGTGCCTGGAGTGGACAGGGCTCTGGGACCCTCCACTTT	CAWSGQGSGTLHF
TRBJ1-5	few	TRBV7-2	NA	TGTGCCAGCAGCTTAGGGGTACAGCTCGGTTCGCCCCAGCATTTT	CASSLGVQLGSPQHF
TRBJ2-1	NA	TRBV11-3	TRBD1	TGTGCCAGCAGGAAGACAGGGGTCGATGAGCAGTTCTTC	CASRKTGVDEQFF
TRBJ1-6	NA	TRBV27	NA	TGTGCCAGCAGTCTCGGACAGCAAGGGTCACCCCTCCACTTT	CASSLGQQGSPLHF
TRBJ2-1	NA	TRBV9	TRBD2	TGTGCCAGCAGCCCGCCTAGCGGGGCCCCCAATGAGCAGTTCTTC	CASSPPSGAPNEQFF
TRBJ2-3	NA	TRBV10-2	TRBD2	TGCGCCAGCCAAACCCCGGGACTAGCGACACTGGATTTT	CASQTPGLATLDF